Shown below are 19 T cell receptor beta chains from a single sample sequenced in a study of blood T cell repertoires in COVID-19. The assay was immunoSEQ multiplex PCR, and TCRdb's table has in-frame clones only and misses some. This table has fewer than 45,000 clones, around 74% appearing once. Sequencing used peripheral blood. These receptors were collected from a man between 65 and 79 years old with COVID-19, enrolled during active disease.

In its sample, this clone was seen a few times. The gene calls are TRBV7-9 and TRBJ1-1; perhaps TRBD1 as D (5 bases). V lost 3 bases and J lost 0, with 14 bases in between. Germline CDR1 SEHNR, CDR2 FQNEAQ (reference sequence). The CDR3 has 16 amino acids. CDR3 coding DNA: TGTGCCAGCAGCTTGGCACGGACACAATTGAACACTGAAGCTTTCTTT. This gives the protein CASSLARTQLNTEAFF.

This chain connects TRBV11-2 to TRBJ2-7; D uncertain. With 4 bases removed from V and 4 bases from J, the gap between germline ends came to 2 bases. The CDR3 covers 10 residues. Germline V gene sequence: CDR1 SGHAT, CDR2 FQNNGV. The CDR3 here is CASSSYEQYF. CDR3 bases: TGTGCCAGCAGCTCTTACGAGCAGTACTTC.

V gene TRBV18 combines with J gene TRBJ1-1; a weak D match, TRBD1 (6 bases). Trimming took 3 bases from V and 4 from J, leaving 12 bases between them. This CDR3 is built from 14 residues. Germline V CDR1 and CDR2: KGHSH, LQKENI. The CDR3, as DNA: TGTGCCAGCTCACCCCCGGGACAAAGCACTGAAGCTTTCTTT. Its protein is CASSPPGQSTEAFF.

The sample holds one count of this clone. The chain has TRBV29-1 and TRBJ1-5; TRBD1 is a possible D gene (6 bases). In germline, CDR1 is SQVTM, CDR2 ANQGSEA. The CDR3 runs 13 residues. The V and J ends lost 4 bases and 3 bases respectively, with 10 bases between them. As DNA, the CDR3 is TGCAGCGTTGCGGGGGGCACCAATCAGCCCCAGCATTTT. Amino acid sequence: CSVAGGTNQPQHF.

The chain links TRBV4-2 to TRBJ1-3; D uncertain. CDR1 and CDR2 from the germline V gene are LGHNA and YNFKEQ. Trimming shortened V by 1 base and J by 2 bases, and 15 bases separated the two germline ends. This CDR3 spans 17 amino acids. The CDR3 bases are TGTGCCAGCAGCCAAGGGGCGGGGAGCGCCCCTGGAAACACCATATATTTT. Its protein is CASSQGAGSAPGNTIYF.

This clone appeared a single time. This chain joins TRBV10-3 and TRBJ2-1, with 10 bases identical to TRBD2. CDR3 length equals 18 residues. Germline trimming cut 2 bases from V and 4 bases from J; bases unmatched to any gene: 11. The germline gives CDR1 ENHRY, CDR2 SYGVKD. CDR3 loop: CAISEPTLLAGAYNEQFF. The CDR3 bases are TGTGCCATCAGTGAGCCCACCCTTCTAGCGGGAGCTTACAATGAGCAGTTCTTC.

The CDR3 spells CASSFARGETQYF. The CDR3 nucleotides are TGTGCCAGTAGTTTTGCTAGGGGTGAGACCCAGTACTTC. This rearrangement joins TRBV19 to TRBJ2-5, with a possible D match to TRBD1 (5 bases). Trimming pared 5 bases from V and 5 bases from J, leaving 12 bases between. Germline V gene sequence: CDR1 LNHDA, CDR2 SQIVND (reference sequence). CDR3 length: 13 amino acids.

The rearrangement uses TRBV6-5 and TRBJ2-6; maybe TRBD1 (6 bases). Trimming removed 6 bases from V and 1 base from J, with 10 bases in between. The CDR3 has 15 residues. From germline, CDR1 is MNHEY and CDR2 SVGAGI. The CDR3 reads CASSLRGSGANVLTF. CDR3 sequence (DNA): TGTGCCAGCAGCCTCAGGGGTTCTGGGGCCAACGTCCTGACTTTC.

This sequence joins TRBV18 and TRBJ1-1; D is undetermined. Trimming removed 5 bases at V and 0 bases at J, with 13 bases between. Per the germline V gene, CDR1 is KGHSH and CDR2 is LQKENI. CDR3 length: 15 residues. The CDR3 reads CASSVLQIMNTEAFF. CDR3 in DNA: TGTGCCAGCTCAGTATTACAGATCATGAACACTGAAGCTTTCTTT.

The chain is built from TRBV10-3 and TRBJ1-2; a possible D gene is TRBD1 (6 bases). V gave up 1 base and J gave up 4 bases, with 10 bases separating them. Germline lookup yields CDR1 ENHRY and CDR2 SYGVKD. The CDR3 is 14 residues long. CDR3 in DNA: TGTGCCATCAGTGAGTTAGACAGGATCTATGGCTACACCTTC. Translating gives CAISELDRIYGYTF.

On this clone: The DNA is left out, because the CDR3 cannot be placed on it with certainty; the CDR3 is given as TCRdb lists it. V usage is TRBV6-2 or TRBV6-3 and J usage is TRBJ2-1; TRBD1, the table's D call, was not compared with the DNA. Ends included, the CDR3 has 12 residues. The germline V gene encodes CDR1 MNHEY and CDR2 SVGEGT. The CDR3 here is CVSSYWGQGTFF.

The rearrangement links TRBV5-4 to TRBJ2-1, with D maybe TRBD2 (7 bases). V lost 5 bases and J lost 8, with 14 bases in between. Germline assignment: CDR1 SGHNT and CDR2 YYREEE (reference sequence). The CDR3 is 13 residues long. As DNA, the CDR3 is TGTGCCAGCAGACGACCCGGGGGGCATGAGCAGTTCTTC. It encodes CASRRPGGHEQFF.

The gene calls are TRBV6-6 and TRBJ1-5; TRBD1 might be the D (5 bases). The length of the CDR3 is 15 residues. The V end was cut by 6 bases, the J end by 0 bases, with 12 bases between. Germline V gene sequence: CDR1 MNHNY, CDR2 SVGAGI (reference sequence). CDR3 sequence: CASRPTGNSNQPQHF. CDR3 DNA: TGTGCCAGCAGGCCCACAGGAAATAGCAATCAGCCCCAGCATTTT.

The chain employs TRBV3-1 (or the pseudogene TRBV3-2) and TRBJ2-7; 12 nucleotides align to TRBD2. The CDR3 is 17 amino acids. Germline V lookup: CDR1 LGHDT, CDR2 YNNKEL (reference sequence). Trimming at V came to 1 base and at J to 4 bases, leaving 8 bases not matched to a gene. The CDR3 loop is CASSQGSSGRAVYEQYF. In DNA form, the CDR3 reads TGTGCCAGCAGCCAAGGGTCTAGCGGGAGGGCCGTTTACGAGCAGTACTTC.

The rearrangement links TRBV5-1 to TRBJ1-2, with D tentatively TRBD1 (6 bases). Trimming took off 4 bases at V and 6 bases at J, with 16 bases between the two ends. This CDR3 contains 14 residues. Looked up from germline, CDR1 is SGHRS and CDR2 is YFSETQ. CDR3 coding DNA: TGCGCCAGCAGCCCTTACAGGGATCTAGATGGCTACACCTTC. Amino acid sequence: CASSPYRDLDGYTF.

The V and J genes are TRBV12-3 or TRBV12-4 and TRBJ1-2; 8 bases align to TRBD1. V shed 6 bases, J shed 6 bases, and the junction held 6 bases outside the gene matches. The CDR3 is 13 amino acids. The CDR3 DNA follows: TGTGCCAGCAGAAGGACAGGGTTGGATGGCTACACCTTC. Protein: CASRRTGLDGYTF.

V is TRBV27 and J is TRBJ1-2; 8 bases are shared with TRBD1. Germline lookup yields CDR1 MNHEY and CDR2 SMNVEV (reference sequence). Unmatched junction bases numbered 5, after V lost 3 bases and J lost 5 bases. This CDR3 is 14 amino acids long. CDR3 in DNA: TGTGCCAGCAGTTTCCAGGGGGCTCGATATGGCTACACCTTC. Protein: CASSFQGARYGYTF.

This clone was picked up one time. V and J are TRBV29-1 and TRBJ1-1, with 9 bases matching TRBD1. The length of the CDR3 is 12 residues. Trimming cost V 4 bases and J 7 bases; bases outside gene matches: 4. In germline, CDR1 is SQVTM, CDR2 ANQGSEA. The CDR3 is CSVGGTGIEAFF. CDR3 sequence (DNA): TGCAGCGTTGGTGGGACAGGGATTGAAGCTTTCTTT.

This rearrangement joins TRBV5-6 to TRBJ1-6; no definite D call. The CDR3 spans 15 residues. V shed 0 bases and J shed 9 bases, with 13 bases lying between them. Germline-derived CDR1 and CDR2 are SGHDT and YYEEEE. CDR3 in amino acids: CASSLESGSGSPLHF. Here the CDR3 DNA reads TGTGCCAGCAGCTTGGAGAGTGGGAGTGGTTCACCCCTCCACTTT.